Listed below are T cell receptor beta chains from one sample, sequenced in a study of OX40 agonist ivuxolimab in advanced cancers. Sequenced by immunoSEQ multiplex PCR; TCRdb stores in-frame clones only, minus some. The sample yields 25,000 to 35,000 clones, 65% to 85% seen once. The input for sequencing was CD4+ or CD8+ T cells sorted from blood, taken in a trial of the OX40 agonist ivuxolimab. These receptors originate from an adult with an advanced solid tumor such as melanoma, head and neck, liver or kidney cancer. Both conserved end residues are part of each CDR3. Fields, in order: D gene, J gene, clone size, V gene, CDR3 protein, CDR3 DNA. A D gene is named only where the DNA matches it firmly. A clone size is listed for some rows: how often the clone was seen (once, few, many), or a class if it is expanded.

D gene: .
J gene: TRBJ2-1
clone size: .
V gene: TRBV28
CDR3 protein: CASSQSRGNSYNEQFF
CDR3 DNA: TGTGCCAGCAGCCAGTCTAGAGGGAATAGTTACAATGAGCAGTTCTTC

D gene: TRBD2
J gene: TRBJ2-7
clone size: .
V gene: TRBV15
CDR3 protein: CATSRDQTSGGYEQYF
CDR3 DNA: TGTGCCACCAGCAGAGATCAAACTAGCGGAGGCTACGAGCAGTACTTC

D gene: TRBD1
J gene: TRBJ2-7
clone size: .
V gene: TRBV27
CDR3 protein: CASSTRQGSYEQYF
CDR3 DNA: TGTGCCAGCAGCACCCGACAGGGGTCATACGAGCAGTACTTC

D gene: .
J gene: TRBJ1-5
clone size: .
V gene: TRBV28
CDR3 protein: CASSPRVYNQPQHF
CDR3 DNA: TGTGCCAGCAGTCCCCGGGTGTACAATCAGCCCCAGCATTTT

D gene: .
J gene: TRBJ1-5
clone size: .
V gene: TRBV27
CDR3 protein: CASSPTPYQPQHF
CDR3 DNA: TGTGCCAGCAGCCCTACCCCTTATCAGCCCCAGCATTTT

D gene: TRBD1
J gene: TRBJ1-1
clone size: many
V gene: TRBV5-1
CDR3 protein: CASSLTGGGNTEAFF
CDR3 DNA: TGCGCCAGCAGCTTGACAGGGGGTGGGAACACTGAAGCTTTCTTT

D gene: .
J gene: TRBJ1-1
clone size: .
V gene: TRBV29-1
CDR3 protein: CSVEGVNTEAFF
CDR3 DNA: TGCAGCGTTGAGGGGGTAAACACTGAAGCTTTCTTT

D gene: TRBD2
J gene: TRBJ2-7
clone size: .
V gene: TRBV28
CDR3 protein: CASSEIFGTSEYEQYF
CDR3 DNA: TGTGCCAGCAGTGAGATTTTCGGGACTAGCGAATACGAGCAGTACTTC

D gene: .
J gene: TRBJ2-4
clone size: few
V gene: TRBV23-1
CDR3 protein: CASRREKGSENIQYF
CDR3 DNA: TGCGCCAGCAGACGGGAGAAGGGCTCGGAAAACATTCAGTACTTC

D gene: TRBD2
J gene: TRBJ2-7
clone size: .
V gene: TRBV7-2
CDR3 protein: CASSRLASEAYEQYF
CDR3 DNA: TGTGCCAGCAGCAGACTAGCTTCAGAGGCCTACGAGCAGTACTTC

D gene: TRBD1
J gene: TRBJ2-7
clone size: .
V gene: TRBV15
CDR3 protein: CATSRDLGTGKYEQYF
CDR3 DNA: TGTGCCACCAGCAGAGATCTCGGGACAGGGAAATACGAGCAGTACTTC

D gene: .
J gene: TRBJ1-4
clone size: .
V gene: TRBV30
CDR3 protein: CAWSVRRGDEKLFF
CDR3 DNA: TGTGCCTGGAGTGTACGGAGGGGAGATGAAAAACTGTTTTTT

D gene: TRBD1
J gene: TRBJ2-1
clone size: .
V gene: TRBV28
CDR3 protein: CASSHTGGLNEQFF
CDR3 DNA: TGTGCCAGCAGTCATACAGGGGGCCTTAATGAGCAGTTCTTC

D gene: .
J gene: TRBJ1-2
clone size: .
V gene: TRBV7-9
CDR3 protein: CASSLVGGNYGYTF
CDR3 DNA: TGTGCCAGCAGCTTAGTTGGGGGAAACTATGGCTACACCTTC

D gene: TRBD1
J gene: TRBJ2-2
clone size: .
V gene: TRBV18
CDR3 protein: CASSPYDRGQYTGELFF
CDR3 DNA: TGTGCCAGCTCACCTTACGACAGGGGGCAGTACACCGGGGAGCTGTTTTTT

D gene: TRBD2
J gene: TRBJ2-7
clone size: .
V gene: TRBV5-8
CDR3 protein: CASNLAGGSYEQYF
CDR3 DNA: TGTGCCAGCAACCTAGCGGGAGGGTCCTACGAGCAGTACTTC

D gene: TRBD1
J gene: TRBJ1-6
clone size: .
V gene: TRBV7-9
CDR3 protein: CASSETGGNSPLHF
CDR3 DNA: TGTGCCAGCAGCGAGACAGGGGGAAATTCACCCCTCCACTTT

D gene: TRBD1
J gene: TRBJ2-5
clone size: .
V gene: TRBV11-2
CDR3 protein: CASSFRDRGLGETQYF
CDR3 DNA: TGTGCCAGCAGCTTTCGGGACAGGGGGCTGGGGGAGACCCAGTACTTC

D gene: TRBD1
J gene: TRBJ2-7
clone size: .
V gene: TRBV19
CDR3 protein: CASSAGGSYYEQYF
CDR3 DNA: TGTGCCAGTAGCGCAGGGGGCTCGTACTACGAGCAGTACTTC

D gene: TRBD2
J gene: TRBJ2-2
clone size: .
V gene: TRBV7-9
CDR3 protein: CASSLWRVSGTVGELFF
CDR3 DNA: TGTGCCAGCAGCCTGTGGAGAGTAAGCGGGACGGTCGGGGAGCTGTTTTTT

D gene: .
J gene: TRBJ1-1
clone size: .
V gene: TRBV6-5
CDR3 protein: CASSFDRRGTEAFF
CDR3 DNA: TGTGCCAGCAGTTTCGACCGTCGGGGGACTGAAGCTTTCTTT

D gene: TRBD2
J gene: TRBJ2-7
clone size: once
V gene: TRBV10-3
CDR3 protein: CAIRGLAGVPEQYF
CDR3 DNA: TGTGCCATCAGGGGACTAGCGGGAGTACCGGAGCAGTACTTC

D gene: TRBD1
J gene: TRBJ2-3
clone size: .
V gene: TRBV7-9
CDR3 protein: CASSRPGGESTDTQYF
CDR3 DNA: TGTGCCAGCAGCCGCCCAGGGGGCGAAAGCACAGATACGCAGTATTTT

D gene: .
J gene: TRBJ2-7
clone size: few
V gene: TRBV7-9
CDR3 protein: CASSLGFNEQYF
CDR3 DNA: TGTGCCAGCAGCCTGGGGTTTAACGAGCAGTACTTC

D gene: .
J gene: TRBJ1-2
clone size: .
V gene: TRBV2
CDR3 protein: CASRGLGFGYTF
CDR3 DNA: TGTGCCAGCAGGGGTTTGGGGTTCGGCTACACCTTC

D gene: .
J gene: TRBJ2-7
clone size: .
V gene: TRBV4-3
CDR3 protein: CASSQDPEAEAYEQYF
CDR3 DNA: TGCGCCAGCAGCCAAGATCCAGAGGCAGAAGCCTACGAGCAGTACTTC

D gene: .
J gene: TRBJ2-5
clone size: .
V gene: TRBV12-5
CDR3 protein: CASASYRDEETQYF
CDR3 DNA: TGTGCTAGTGCCTCCTACAGGGATGAAGAGACCCAGTACTTC

D gene: .
J gene: TRBJ1-5
clone size: few
V gene: TRBV28
CDR3 protein: CASSSPDANQPQHF
CDR3 DNA: TGTGCCAGCAGTTCCCCGGACGCGAATCAGCCCCAGCATTTT

D gene: TRBD1
J gene: TRBJ1-1
clone size: .
V gene: TRBV13
CDR3 protein: CASSRDRGNTEAFF
CDR3 DNA: TGTGCCAGCAGCCGGGACAGGGGGAACACTGAAGCTTTCTTT

D gene: TRBD1
J gene: TRBJ2-6
clone size: .
V gene: TRBV27
CDR3 protein: CASSLPGQRSSGANVLTF
CDR3 DNA: TGTGCCAGCAGTTTACCGGGACAGCGGTCCTCTGGGGCCAACGTCCTGACTTTC

D gene: .
J gene: TRBJ1-5
clone size: .
V gene: TRBV6-5
CDR3 protein: CASSFGRDQPQHF
CDR3 DNA: TGTGCCAGCAGTTTTGGGCGGGATCAGCCCCAGCATTTT

D gene: .
J gene: TRBJ2-7
clone size: .
V gene: TRBV11-3
CDR3 protein: CASSASDHPWEQYF
CDR3 DNA: TGTGCCAGCAGCGCATCCGATCATCCTTGGGAGCAGTACTTC

D gene: .
J gene: TRBJ2-3
clone size: .
V gene: TRBV28
CDR3 protein: CASSFARRTDTQYF
CDR3 DNA: TGTGCCAGCAGTTTCGCGAGGCGGACAGATACGCAGTATTTT

D gene: .
J gene: TRBJ2-2
clone size: .
V gene: TRBV6-5
CDR3 protein: CASSYGDTTGELFF
CDR3 DNA: TGTGCCAGCAGTTACGGTGACACCACCGGGGAGCTGTTTTTT

D gene: .
J gene: TRBJ1-1
clone size: few
V gene: TRBV5-4
CDR3 protein: CASSLIGDTEAFF
CDR3 DNA: TGTGCCAGCAGCCTGATAGGGGACACTGAAGCTTTCTTT

D gene: .
J gene: TRBJ1-6
clone size: .
V gene: TRBV7-9
CDR3 protein: CASSPRTTWGSPLHF
CDR3 DNA: TGTGCCAGCAGCCCCAGGACTACTTGGGGGTCACCCCTCCATTTT

D gene: .
J gene: TRBJ2-2
clone size: .
V gene: TRBV7-5
CDR3 protein: CVRGRNRGAVF
CDR3 DNA: TGTGTCAGAGGTAGGAACCGGGGAGCTGTTTTT

D gene: .
J gene: TRBJ1-1
clone size: .
V gene: TRBV2
CDR3 protein: CASSFMNTEAFF
CDR3 DNA: TGTGCCAGCAGTTTCATGAACACTGAAGCTTTCTTT

D gene: .
J gene: TRBJ2-7
clone size: .
V gene: TRBV10-3
CDR3 protein: CAISESDRTYEQYF
CDR3 DNA: TGTGCCATCAGTGAGTCCGACAGAACCTACGAGCAGTACTTC

D gene: .
J gene: TRBJ2-3
clone size: once
V gene: TRBV6-5
CDR3 protein: CASSSIRDTQYF
CDR3 DNA: TGTGCCAGCAGTTCCATCAGGGATACGCAGTATTTT

D gene: TRBD1
J gene: TRBJ1-1
clone size: .
V gene: TRBV29-1
CDR3 protein: CSVEGSTGGGTEAFF
CDR3 DNA: TGCAGCGTTGAGGGCTCTACAGGGGGCGGCACTGAAGCTTTCTTT

D gene: .
J gene: TRBJ1-2
clone size: .
V gene: TRBV2
CDR3 protein: CASRRDVYGYTF
CDR3 DNA: TGTGCCAGCAGGCGGGATGTCTATGGCTACACCTTC

D gene: .
J gene: TRBJ1-1
clone size: once
V gene: TRBV28
CDR3 protein: CASSFSPGGENTEAFF
CDR3 DNA: TGTGCCAGCAGTTTCTCCCCGGGCGGAGAGAACACTGAAGCTTTCTTT

D gene: .
J gene: TRBJ1-1
clone size: .
V gene: TRBV6-5
CDR3 protein: CASSYSYNVNTEAFF
CDR3 DNA: TGTGCCAGCAGTTACTCGTATAATGTGAACACTGAAGCTTTCTTT

D gene: .
J gene: TRBJ1-4
clone size: .
V gene: TRBV27
CDR3 protein: CASSSGTLGLFF
CDR3 DNA: TGTGCCAGCAGTTCTGGGACTTTAGGACTGTTTTTT

D gene: .
J gene: TRBJ2-3
clone size: .
V gene: TRBV30
CDR3 protein: CAWSEGDTQYF
CDR3 DNA: TGTGCCTGGAGTGAGGGAGATACGCAGTATTTT

D gene: .
J gene: TRBJ2-3
clone size: .
V gene: TRBV5-1
CDR3 protein: CASSLSLPSTDTQYF
CDR3 DNA: TGCGCCAGCAGCTTGAGCCTCCCTAGCACAGATACGCAGTATTTT

D gene: TRBD2
J gene: TRBJ2-1
clone size: once
V gene: TRBV7-3
CDR3 protein: CASSFSGGAYNEQFF
CDR3 DNA: TGTGCCAGCAGCTTTAGCGGGGGGGCCTACAATGAGCAGTTCTTC

D gene: .
J gene: TRBJ2-7
clone size: .
V gene: TRBV9
CDR3 protein: CASSASDRSSYEQYF
CDR3 DNA: TGTGCCAGCAGCGCAAGTGACCGTAGCTCCTACGAGCAGTACTTC

D gene: TRBD2
J gene: TRBJ2-1
clone size: .
V gene: TRBV27
CDR3 protein: CASRGLAGGNEQFF
CDR3 DNA: TGTGCCAGCAGAGGACTAGCGGGAGGCAATGAGCAGTTCTTC

D gene: .
J gene: TRBJ1-5
clone size: .
V gene: TRBV27
CDR3 protein: CASSRGPSNQPQHF
CDR3 DNA: TGTGCCAGCAGCAGGGGTCCGAGCAATCAGCCCCAGCATTTT

D gene: TRBD1
J gene: TRBJ1-2
clone size: .
V gene: TRBV11-1
CDR3 protein: CASSQSARGQDYGYTF
CDR3 DNA: TGTGCCAGCAGCCAAAGCGCGAGGGGACAGGACTATGGCTACACCTTC

D gene: .
J gene: TRBJ1-1
clone size: .
V gene: TRBV2
CDR3 protein: CASPGGMNTEAFF
CDR3 DNA: TGTGCCAGCCCCGGGGGCATGAACACTGAAGCTTTCTTT

D gene: .
J gene: TRBJ2-3
clone size: .
V gene: TRBV2
CDR3 protein: CASSGGTDTQYF
CDR3 DNA: TGTGCCAGCAGCGGAGGCACAGATACGCAGTATTTT

D gene: .
J gene: TRBJ1-5
clone size: few
V gene: TRBV5-5
CDR3 protein: CASSPMAGLNNQPQHF
CDR3 DNA: TGTGCCAGCAGTCCAATGGCGGGACTGAACAATCAGCCCCAGCATTTT

D gene: .
J gene: TRBJ2-2
clone size: .
V gene: TRBV29-1
CDR3 protein: CSVVENTGELFF
CDR3 DNA: TGCAGCGTTGTTGAGAACACCGGGGAGCTGTTTTTT

D gene: .
J gene: TRBJ2-1
clone size: .
V gene: TRBV28
CDR3 protein: CACSRGTSYNEQFF
CDR3 DNA: TGTGCCTGCTCAAGAGGGACGTCCTACAATGAGCAGTTCTTC

D gene: .
J gene: TRBJ2-3
clone size: .
V gene: TRBV19
CDR3 protein: CASARGAADTQYF
CDR3 DNA: TGTGCCAGCGCCAGGGGAGCTGCAGATACGCAGTATTTT

D gene: TRBD2
J gene: TRBJ2-1
clone size: .
V gene: TRBV6-4
CDR3 protein: CASSLGEGHNEQFF
CDR3 DNA: TGTGCCAGCAGTCTGGGGGAGGGCCACAATGAGCAGTTCTTC

D gene: .
J gene: TRBJ1-2
clone size: .
V gene: TRBV4-3
CDR3 protein: CASSQTGFGYTF
CDR3 DNA: TGCGCCAGCAGCCAGACAGGTTTCGGCTACACCTTC